This T cell receptor (beta chain) appears in the sequencing data of a study of early T cells in non-severe SARS-CoV-2 infection. For the study at large: The authors sequenced bulk RNA from unsorted whole blood, leaving chains unpaired.

The CDR3 loop spans 12 amino acids. V shed 5 bases and J shed 8 bases, with 12 bases lying between them. Germline lookup yields CDR1 SNHLY and CDR2 FYNNEI. Turning to this clonotype: No antigen is known for it.

General observations from the study: There was a bias toward anti-spike CD8 responses in VDJdb matching, which missed private and CD4 specificities.

Attached unique molecular identifiers marked individual cDNA molecules. A single record per CDR3 protein comes from TCRdb applying MiXCR to the 5' RACE reads. The sample shows 70,000 to 90,000 distinct CDR3 sequences, 11% of them seen only once. The receptor was derived from an adult who was a healthcare worker with PCR-confirmed SARS-CoV-2 infection or an uninfected control (not recorded which). The rearrangement joins TRBV2 to TRBJ1-2, with D unresolved. The sample was whole blood. CDR3 DNA sequence: TGTGCCAGCAGTCAAAGGGAACTCGGCTACACCTTC. It encodes CASSQRELGYTF.